These 6 T cell receptor beta chains were sequenced from one sample in a study of cytomegalovirus exposure and HLA in healthy donors. The PCR used 60 Vbeta and 13 Jbeta primers. Here immunoSEQ multiplex PCR was the method, and the copy in TCRdb shows in-frame clones only, minus some. The sample includes roughly 80,000 clones, more than 65% of them seen just once. The material sequenced was PBMCs. Receptor source: a woman aged 40 to 50 in good health and CMV-seropositive.

V gene TRBV4-1 combines with J gene TRBJ2-5; TRBD2 agrees at 7 bases. Germline loops: CDR1 MGHRA, CDR2 YSYEKL. This CDR3 comprises 13 residues. Trimming at V came to 3 bases and at J to 3 bases, leaving 1 base not matched to a gene. The CDR3 is CASSQRGKETQYF. DNA of the CDR3: TGCGCCAGCAGCCAGCGGGGGAAAGAGACCCAGTACTTC.

J is TRBJ2-1 and V is TRBV18; 7 bases are a match to TRBD1. Germline V gene lookup returns CDR1 KGHSH and CDR2 LQKENI. This CDR3 contains 15 residues. V dropped 1 base and J dropped 1; count of bases not matched to a gene: 1. This chain's CDR3 is CASSPRTGSYNEQFF. The CDR3 DNA reads TGTGCCAGCTCACCACGGACAGGTTCCTACAATGAGCAGTTCTTC.

V usage is TRBV30 and J usage is TRBJ2-7, with D possibly being TRBD1 (6 bases). CDR1 GTSNPN and CDR2 SVGIG come from the germline V gene (reference sequence). Trimming removed 2 bases at V and 2 bases at J, with 13 bases between. The CDR3 runs to 14 residues. The DNA of the CDR3 is TGTGCCTGGAGTACAGGGCTTAGGCCCTACGAGCAGTACTTC. It codes for CAWSTGLRPYEQYF.

In nucleotides, the CDR3 is TGTGCCAGCAGCCAACCCGGACACTTCTCAGGCACAGATACGCAGTATTTT. Translated, it gives CASSQPGHFSGTDTQYF. The J gene is TRBJ2-3, the V gene TRBV27; maybe TRBD1 (5 bases). Trimming shortened V by 6 bases and J by 1 base, and 20 bases separated the two germline ends. This CDR3 has 17 amino acids. From germline, CDR1 is MNHEY and CDR2 SMNVEV (reference sequence).

The chain joins TRBV5-6 to TRBJ1-1, with D possibly being TRBD1 (6 bases). Germline loops: CDR1 SGHDT, CDR2 YYEEEE. V was clipped by 3 bases and J by 9 bases, with 12 bases between them. The CDR3 has 12 residues. The CDR3 reads CASSSQGFQAFF. Written as DNA, the CDR3 is TGTGCCAGCAGCTCACAGGGTTTTCAAGCTTTCTTT.

The chain employs TRBV28 and TRBJ2-7; no firm D call. Germline CDR1 reads MDHEN; CDR2 reads SYDVKM. The length of the CDR3 is 16 residues. Trimming shortened V by 5 bases and J by 3 bases, and 20 bases separated the two germline ends. Written as DNA, the CDR3 is TGTGCCAGCAGTCCCCCTAGGAGCACCGCCCACTACGAGCAGTACTTC. This translates into CASSPPRSTAHYEQYF.